One sample yielded the 9 T cell receptor beta chains listed below, sequenced in a study of technical replicates of blood from several donors. Assay: immunoSEQ multiplex PCR; the TCRdb copy retains only in-frame clones and omits some. The data show 60,000 to 80,000 clones, around 87% seen once. The specimen was PBMCs. Receptors originate from a human donor in good health. Some clones in this sample may be carry-over from other donors' samples.

The gene calls are TRBV13 and TRBJ1-2; D unresolved. Germline V gene lookup returns CDR1 PRHDT and CDR2 FYEKMQ (reference sequence). The ends were cut back, 4 bases at V and 2 bases at J, with 11 bases in the middle. The CDR3 has 14 amino acids. In DNA, the CDR3 is TGTGCCAGCAGCTCGCTAACAGAGAACTATGGCTACACCTTC. Encoded protein: CASSSLTENYGYTF.

The rearrangement uses TRBV7-3 and TRBJ2-5, with 7 bases matching TRBD2. J gave up 5 bases and V 7 bases, and 13 bases lay outside the gene matches. This CDR3 is 15 amino acids long. Germline CDR1 is SGHTA and CDR2 is FQGTGA. The CDR3 region is CASKGTGGSGETQYF. The DNA of the CDR3 is TGTGCCAGCAAAGGGACTGGCGGGAGTGGGGAGACCCAGTACTTC.

The V call is TRBV15, the J call TRBJ1-5; D uncertain. The CDR3 has 16 amino acids. Trimming cost V 0 bases and J 7 bases, with 16 bases left between them. CDR1 is LNHNV, CDR2 YYDKDF, per germline (reference sequence). CDR3 DNA sequence: TGTGCCACCAGCAGAGATAGAGTCCACACGGGGCAGCCCCAGCATTTT. Encoded protein: CATSRDRVHTGQPQHF.

This rearrangement joins TRBV30 to TRBJ1-6, with D tentatively TRBD1 (5 bases). V was shortened by 0 bases and J by 7 bases, with 16 bases between the two germline ends. This CDR3 is 16 amino acids long. The germline V gene has CDR1 GTSNPN and CDR2 SVGIG (reference sequence). CDR3 sequence (DNA): TGTGCCTGGAGTGTACTTGGAGGGGTAGGCAATTCACCCCTCCACTTT. Its translation is CAWSVLGGVGNSPLHF.

V and J are TRBV7-9 and TRBJ1-1; 7 positions agree with TRBD1. Germline CDR1 SEHNR, CDR2 FQNEAQ (reference sequence). The CDR3 covers 15 residues. J gave up 4 bases and V 0 bases, and 5 bases lay outside the gene matches. The CDR3: CASSLAGGRGTEAFF. The CDR3 DNA follows: TGTGCCAGCAGCTTAGCAGGGGGCCGGGGCACTGAAGCTTTCTTT.

This rearrangement joins TRBV5-5 to TRBJ2-4; 8 bases are shared with TRBD1. The V gene end was trimmed by 4 bases and the J gene end by 8 bases; junction bases not matched to a gene: 14. The CDR3 covers 16 residues. CDR1 is SGHKS and CDR2 is YYEKEE in the germline V gene (reference sequence). The CDR3: CASSPATGAFRDIQYF. The CDR3 DNA sequence: TGTGCCAGCAGCCCCGCGACAGGGGCATTTCGGGACATTCAGTACTTC.

V usage is TRBV7-3 and J usage is TRBJ1-1, with TRBD1 as a possible D gene (6 bases). V lost 2 bases and J lost 5, with 15 bases in between. Germline lookup yields CDR1 SGHTA and CDR2 FQGTGA. The CDR3 runs 15 residues. Written as DNA, the CDR3 is TGTGCCAGCAGCTTATTATCAGGGCAGGGGACTGAAGCTTTCTTT. It translates to CASSLLSGQGTEAFF.

The chain couples TRBV15 to TRBJ2-1; TRBD2 matches 14 bases. There are 21 residues in the CDR3. Looked up from germline, CDR1 is LNHNV and CDR2 is YYDKDF (reference sequence). With 1 base clipped from V and 0 bases from J, the junction kept 11 bases outside the gene matches. As DNA, the CDR3 is TGTGCCACCAGCAGAGCTAGGACTAGCGGGGGGCCCACTTACTCCTACAATGAGCAGTTCTTC. It codes for CATSRARTSGGPTYSYNEQFF.

The chain joins TRBV6-5 to TRBJ1-3, with D possibly matching TRBD1 (6 bases). Germline assignment: CDR1 MNHEY and CDR2 SVGAGI. The V end was cut by 2 bases, the J end by 4 bases, with 15 bases between. The CDR3 spans 16 residues. CDR3 sequence reads: CASSYGWQGLGNTIYF. CDR3 nucleotides: TGTGCCAGCAGTTACGGGTGGCAGGGGCTCGGAAACACCATATATTTT.